A selection of T cell receptor beta chains follows, all from one sample in a study of cytomegalovirus exposure and HLA in healthy donors. The table came from immunoSEQ multiplex PCR; TCRdb's copy has only in-frame clones and leaves some out. The sample consists of approximately 190,000 clones, more than 70% of them appearing once. Sequenced: PBMCs. The receptor set was obtained from a man in his forties in good health and CMV-seropositive. Both conserved end residues are part of each CDR3. The D gene is left open where the match is weak. Clone sizes are given selectively: once, few, many, or a class where the clone is expanded.

clone_size	v_call	j_call	d_call	cdr3_aa	cdr3_nt
.	TRBV9	TRBJ1-2	.	CASSGVYSGALTNYGYTF	TGTGCCAGCAGTGGGGTCTACAGCGGCGCACTAACTAACTATGGCTACACCTTC
.	TRBV11-2	TRBJ1-2	.	CASSSLVGYTF	TGTGCCAGCAGCTCCCTCGTAGGCTACACCTTC
.	TRBV6-1	TRBJ1-5	.	CASSEDGGNQPQHF	TGTGCCAGCAGTGAAGACGGGGGCAATCAGCCCCAGCATTTT
.	TRBV18	TRBJ2-1	TRBD1	CASSPGTGEAGVRNEQFF	TGTGCCAGCTCACCTGGGACAGGGGAAGCGGGAGTACGCAATGAGCAGTTCTTC
few	TRBV30	TRBJ2-7	TRBD2	CAWSPGTSGLHEQYF	TGTGCCTGGAGTCCCGGGACTAGCGGTCTCCACGAGCAGTACTTC
.	TRBV2	TRBJ1-2	TRBD1	CASSVGQGGDYGYTF	TGTGCCAGCAGTGTAGGACAGGGGGGAGACTATGGCTACACCTTC
.	TRBV5-8	TRBJ2-1	TRBD2	CASSWFSGGYNEQFF	TGTGCCAGCAGCTGGTTCAGCGGGGGTTACAATGAGCAGTTCTTC
.	TRBV5-6	TRBJ1-2	.	CASSFPPPTGSRGGYTF	TGTGCCAGCAGCTTTCCCCCCCCGACAGGATCTAGGGGGGGCTACACCTTC
few	TRBV6-5	TRBJ1-1	.	CASRPRGVAEAFF	TGTGCCAGCAGACCCCGGGGGGTGGCTGAAGCTTTCTTT
.	TRBV27	TRBJ2-7	TRBD1	CASNPGGESYEQYF	TGTGCCAGCAACCCAGGGGGCGAATCCTACGAGCAGTACTTC
.	TRBV10-3	TRBJ1-1	.	CAIGPEGTEAFF	TGTGCCATCGGCCCAGAGGGCACTGAAGCTTTCTTT
.	TRBV9	TRBJ1-1	.	CASSGTEYTEAFF	TGTGCCAGCAGCGGGACAGAATACACTGAAGCTTTCTTT
.	TRBV10-2	TRBJ2-7	TRBD1	CASSAGTGGREEQYF	TGCGCCAGCAGCGCCGGGACAGGGGGGAGAGAAGAGCAGTACTTC
.	TRBV6-1	TRBJ2-2	TRBD1	CAAEDRAAGELFF	TGTGCCGCAGAGGACAGGGCGGCCGGGGAGCTGTTTTTT
once	TRBV29-1	TRBJ1-1	.	CSVESGMNTEAFF	TGCAGCGTTGAATCTGGCATGAACACTGAAGCTTTCTTT
.	TRBV7-8	TRBJ1-5	.	CASSLSATSHQPQHF	TGTGCCAGCAGCTTATCCGCGACAAGCCATCAGCCCCAGCATTTT
.	TRBV11-2	TRBJ2-7	.	CASSLDRSRAYEQYF	TGTGCCAGCAGCTTAGATCGGAGTCGGGCCTACGAGCAGTACTTC
once	TRBV6-5	TRBJ1-2	.	CASSWSDSPFYGYTF	TGTGCCAGCAGTTGGTCGGACAGCCCGTTCTATGGCTACACCTTC
.	TRBV29-1	TRBJ2-5	.	CSATEGVDSHF	TGCAGCGCAACGGAAGGGGTGGATTCGCACTTC
.	TRBV9	TRBJ2-5	.	CASSVGAAQETQYF	TGTGCCAGCAGCGTAGGGGCAGCCCAAGAGACCCAGTACTTC
.	TRBV6-5	TRBJ1-1	.	CASSYSSLLDTEAFF	TGTGCCAGCAGTTACTCGAGCTTGTTGGACACTGAAGCTTTCTTT
.	TRBV21-1	TRBJ1-2	.	CASSRRTGTYTF	TGTGCCAGCAGCAGACGGACAGGAACCTACACCTTC
.	TRBV19	TRBJ1-4	TRBD1	CASSIDGTGKLFF	TGTGCCAGTAGTATAGATGGGACAGGAAAACTGTTTTTT
few	TRBV6-5	TRBJ2-7	TRBD2	CASSYSLAGGYEQYF	TGTGCCAGCAGTTACTCACTAGCGGGAGGCTACGAGCAGTACTTC
.	TRBV6-6	TRBJ1-5	TRBD1	CATATGTDGHQPQHF	TGTGCCACCGCCACCGGGACAGACGGACATCAGCCCCAGCATTTT
.	TRBV9	TRBJ2-1	.	CASSVGLVSTNEQFF	TGTGCCAGCAGCGTAGGTCTCGTTTCGACTAATGAGCAGTTCTTC
.	TRBV5-1	TRBJ2-1	TRBD2	CASSLGAGGPNEQFF	TGCGCCAGCAGCTTGGGGGCGGGAGGGCCAAATGAGCAGTTCTTC
once	TRBV7-9	TRBJ2-1	TRBD2	CASSFVTSSNEQFF	TGTGCCAGCAGCTTTGTGACTAGCAGCAATGAGCAGTTCTTC
.	TRBV5-1	TRBJ1-5	.	CASSLFPNQPQHF	TGCGCCAGCAGCTTGTTCCCAAATCAGCCCCAGCATTTT
.	TRBV7-6	TRBJ2-3	TRBD1	CASSTAQGAIADTQYF	TGTGCCAGCAGCACAGCTCAGGGGGCCATAGCAGATACGCAGTATTTT
few	TRBV27	TRBJ2-7	.	CASSLRLDYEQYF	TGTGCCAGCAGTCTAAGACTAGATTACGAGCAGTACTTC